The next 7 T cell receptor beta chains were all read from a single sample in a study of shared clonotypes between healthy human individuals. Assay: immunoSEQ multiplex PCR; the TCRdb copy retains only in-frame clones and omits some. The sample shows nearly 2 million clones, roughly 95% of them seen only once. Naive CD8 isolation took CD45RO-negative cells positively selected for CCR7 and excluded terminally differentiated effector memory CD45RA+ cells. The specimen sequenced was naive CD8+ T cells sorted from blood. The receptors stem from a man younger than 35 in good health.

The V gene is TRBV10-2, the J gene TRBJ1-3; D unclear. Germline lookup yields CDR1 WSHSY and CDR2 SAAADI. The CDR3 runs to 15 residues. The ends were cut back, 2 bases at V and 0 bases at J, with 8 bases in the middle. The CDR3 region has the DNA TGCGCCAGCAGTGAGGACCGTTACTCTGGAAACACCATATATTTT. It yields the protein CASSEDRYSGNTIYF.

Remarks on this clone: This CDR3 is also generated by other DNA sequences in the sample. The V call is TRBV2, the J call TRBJ2-7; D gene unclear. Germline V gene sequence: CDR1 SNHLY, CDR2 FYNNEI. The CDR3 has 12 amino acids. The V gene lost 7 bases and the J gene lost 0 bases, with 7 bases spanning the gap. In DNA form, the CDR3 reads TGTGCCAGCATGGACCGCTCCTACGAGCAGTACTTC. Encoded protein: CASMDRSYEQYF.

The chain uses TRBV19 and TRBJ2-1; TRBD2 aligns across 7 bases. Trimming took 5 bases from V and 7 from J; bases not matched to a gene: 8. The CDR3 extends over 14 amino acids. The germline CDR1 and CDR2 sequences are LNHDA and SQIVND (reference sequence). This CDR3 is CASSPGEGLNEQFF. The DNA of the CDR3 is TGTGCCAGTAGTCCCGGGGAGGGCCTGAATGAGCAGTTCTTC.

The rearrangement joins TRBV18 to TRBJ1-5; TRBD1 matches 8 bases. This CDR3 is 15 amino acids long. Germline CDR1 and CDR2: KGHSH and LQKENI. Trimming removed 3 bases from V and 5 bases from J; junction bases left unmatched: 6. CDR3 in amino acids: CASSPPGGEDQPQHF. CDR3 sequence (DNA): TGTGCCAGCTCACCTCCAGGGGGCGAGGATCAGCCCCAGCATTTT.

The chain employs TRBV7-2 and TRBJ2-7, with 12 bases lining up with TRBD2. Germline V gene data show CDR1 as SGHTA and CDR2 as FQGNSA. J gave up 6 bases and V 5 bases, and 14 bases lay outside the gene matches. This CDR3 contains 17 residues. CDR3: CASSRLAILAGGIEQYF. The CDR3 nucleotides are TGTGCCAGCAGCCGACTAGCGATACTAGCGGGAGGAATCGAGCAGTACTTC.

The rearrangement joins TRBV27 to TRBJ2-1; 9 positions agree with TRBD2. The J segment lost 13 bases and the V segment lost 6 bases, leaving 7 bases of the junction unmatched. The CDR3 contains 12 residues. CDR1 is MNHEY, CDR2 SMNVEV, per germline (reference sequence). CDR3 in amino acids: CASSPGLASQFF. CDR3 DNA: TGTGCCAGCAGCCCAGGACTAGCGAGTCAGTTCTTC.

The chain recombines TRBV6-6 with TRBJ2-7; 7 positions match TRBD1. V trimming: 11 bases; J trimming: 5 bases; junction bases outside the gene matches: 12. Germline lookup yields CDR1 MNHNY and CDR2 SVGAGI (reference sequence). The length of the CDR3 is 13 residues. CDR3 DNA sequence: TGTGCCGTTAATCGACAGGGACCTAACGAGCAGTACTTC. Protein product: CAVNRQGPNEQYF.